The rows below give T cell receptor beta chains drawn from one sample of a study of shared clonotypes between healthy human individuals. Assay used: immunoSEQ multiplex PCR; TCRdb lists only in-frame clones, some missing. The sample comprises approximately 2,300,000 clones, about 90% of which are singletons, and 0.3% to 0.45% rests with the top ten. The material sequenced was naive CD4+ T cells from PBMCs. The receptor set was obtained from a man aged 18 to 29 in good health. Some clones in this sample may be carry-over from other donors' samples. Both conserved end residues are part of each CDR3. The D gene is left open where the match is weak. Clone size is not always given. Where it is, it says once, few, many or a class for expanded clones.

>NA|TRBJ2-1|TRBD1|TRBV28
CASRPDGQGTKGEQFF
TGTGCCAGCAGACCCGATGGACAGGGAACTAAGGGTGAGCAGTTCTTC
>NA|TRBJ2-6|NA|TRBV9
CASSTSGANVLTF
TGTGCCAGCAGCACGTCTGGGGCCAACGTCCTGACTTTC
>NA|TRBJ2-5|TRBD1|TRBV5-4
CASSIETGNKIGTQYF
TGTGCCAGCAGCATTGAGACAGGGAATAAGATCGGGACCCAGTACTTC
>once|TRBJ2-7|NA|TRBV5-1
CASSLTPGYEQYF
TGCGCCAGCAGCCTGACTCCAGGCTACGAGCAGTACTTC
>NA|TRBJ2-7|TRBD1|TRBV7-8
CASRPREVTPPTGTYYEQYF
TGTGCCAGCAGACCCCGAGAGGTCACGCCGCCGACAGGGACCTACTACGAGCAGTACTTC
>NA|TRBJ2-7|NA|TRBV7-2
CASSSLGSENEQYF
TGTGCCAGCAGCTCGCTTGGTAGCGAGAACGAGCAGTACTTC
>NA|TRBJ1-3|NA|TRBV7-9
CASSLGSGNTIYF
TGTGCCAGCAGCTTGGGGTCTGGAAACACCATATATTTT
>NA|TRBJ2-2|NA|TRBV5-4
CASSLPSAGGELFF
TGTGCCAGCAGCCTCCCCTCGGCTGGCGGGGAGCTGTTTTTT
>NA|TRBJ2-4|NA|TRBV7-2
CASSLGGVAKNIQYF
TGTGCCAGCAGCTTAGGAGGTGTAGCCAAAAACATTCAGTACTTC
>NA|TRBJ1-1|TRBD1|TRBV25-1
CASRGTGYRAFF
TGTGCCAGCAGGGGGACAGGGTATAGAGCTTTCTTT
>few|TRBJ1-1|TRBD1|TRBV7-9
CASSYRQGYTEAFF
TGTGCCAGCAGCTACCGACAGGGGTACACTGAAGCTTTCTTT
>NA|TRBJ2-1|NA|TRBV4-1
CASSHLKGTRVLNEQFF
TGCGCCAGCAGCCACTTAAAAGGAACTAGGGTATTGAATGAGCAGTTCTTC
>NA|TRBJ2-1|NA|TRBV19
CASSIVAGLEFEQFF
TGTGCCAGTAGTATAGTCGCGGGACTCGAGTTTGAGCAGTTCTTC
>NA|TRBJ2-7|TRBD1|TRBV18
CASSPGQGLVSYEQYF
TGTGCCAGCTCACCGGGACAGGGTCTTGTAAGCTACGAGCAGTACTTC
>NA|TRBJ1-2|TRBD1|TRBV19
CASSIAGGPAYGYTF
TGTGCCAGTAGTATAGCAGGGGGACCTGCATATGGCTACACCTTC
>NA|TRBJ2-1|TRBD2|TRBV6-5
CASSYPGGRDEQFF
TGTGCCAGCAGTTACCCGGGAGGGCGCGATGAGCAGTTCTTC
>NA|TRBJ1-5|NA|TRBV28
CASLPGSTFSNQPQHF
TGTGCCAGCCTACCGGGATCCACTTTTAGCAATCAGCCCCAGCATTTT
>once|TRBJ1-3|NA|TRBV2
CASSAEEGNTIYF
TGTGCCAGCAGTGCAGAGGAGGGAAACACCATATATTTT
>few|TRBJ1-5|TRBD1|TRBV15
CATSRGYGQGEQPQHF
TGTGCCACCAGCAGAGGGTACGGACAGGGTGAGCAGCCCCAGCATTTT
>NA|TRBJ1-2|TRBD1|TRBV30
CAWSSRPGQGAYGYTF
TGTGCCTGGAGTTCTCGCCCGGGACAGGGGGCCTATGGCTACACCTTC
>NA|TRBJ1-4|NA|TRBV28
CASSGEVVGEKLFF
TGTGCCAGCAGTGGGGAGGTGGTAGGTGAAAAACTGTTTTTT
>NA|TRBJ1-1|NA|TRBV7-2
CASSFTGIVAFF
TGTGCCAGCAGCTTTACCGGTATCGTCGCTTTCTTT
>NA|TRBJ2-1|NA|TRBV5-1
CASSLDPPGDNEQFF
TGCGCCAGCAGCTTGGACCCCCCGGGGGACAATGAGCAGTTCTTC
>NA|TRBJ2-7|NA|TRBV9
CASSPTRSRGHSYEQYF
TGTGCCAGCAGCCCCACCCGGAGCAGGGGACACTCCTACGAGCAGTACTTC
>NA|TRBJ2-5|TRBD1|TRBV4-1
CASSQSGTGGGETQYF
TGCGCCAGCAGCCAGTCCGGGACAGGGGGAGGAGAGACCCAGTACTTC
>NA|TRBJ1-1|NA|TRBV2
CASSELGATEAFF
TGTGCCAGCAGTGAACTAGGGGCCACTGAAGCTTTCTTT
>once|TRBJ2-1|TRBD2|TRBV5-4
CASSSAAGGPYNEQFF
TGTGCCAGCAGCTCCGCAGCGGGAGGGCCCTACAATGAGCAGTTCTTC
>NA|TRBJ2-3|NA|TRBV7-2
CASSLGRATDTQYF
TGTGCCAGCAGCTTAGGGAGGGCCACAGATACGCAGTATTTT
>NA|TRBJ2-3|NA|TRBV7-9
CASSYVGGPTDTQYF
TGTGCCAGCAGCTACGTTGGAGGGCCCACAGATACGCAGTATTTT
>NA|TRBJ1-1|TRBD1|TRBV6-1
CASSPQGWNTEAFF
TGTGCCAGCAGTCCACAGGGGTGGAACACTGAAGCTTTCTTT
>NA|TRBJ2-3|TRBD2|TRBV6-5
CASSYFGAGVADTQYF
TGTGCCAGCAGTTACTTCGGAGCGGGGGTGGCAGATACGCAGTATTTT
>NA|TRBJ2-7|TRBD2|TRBV7-9
CASNLAGVAYEQYF
TGTGCCAGCAACCTGGCGGGGGTAGCCTACGAGCAGTACTTC
>NA|TRBJ1-1|NA|TRBV6-5
CATTRWGDTEAFF
TGTGCCACTACCCGTTGGGGAGACACTGAAGCTTTCTTT
>NA|TRBJ1-1|TRBD1|TRBV10-3
CAISNPAQSRGTAILNTEAFF
TGTGCCATCAGTAACCCGGCGCAGTCGAGAGGGACAGCGATCCTTAACACTGAAGCTTTCTTT
>NA|TRBJ2-1|NA|TRBV11-3
CASSLDPYNNEQFF
TGTGCCAGCAGCTTAGACCCGTACAACAATGAGCAGTTCTTC
>NA|TRBJ2-1|TRBD2|TRBV19
CASSSRTSGRYYNEQFF
TGTGCCAGTAGTTCCCGGACTAGCGGGAGGTACTACAATGAGCAGTTCTTC
>few|TRBJ1-5|TRBD1|TRBV18
CASSPTRGQPPTPQHF
TGTGCCAGCTCACCAACTCGGGGACAGCCCCCTACTCCCCAGCATTTT
>NA|TRBJ2-1|TRBD2|TRBV9
CASSQRLALDEQFF
TGTGCCAGCAGCCAACGACTAGCTCTCGATGAGCAGTTCTTC
>NA|TRBJ2-5|NA|TRBV4-1
CASSQDLLPETQYF
TGCGCCAGCAGCCAAGATCTACTTCCGGAGACCCAGTACTTC
>NA|TRBJ1-1|TRBD1|TRBV27
CASTTGQANTEAFF
TGTGCCAGCACTACGGGACAGGCGAACACTGAAGCTTTCTTT
>once|TRBJ2-7|TRBD1|TRBV5-4
CASSLNRGRYEQYF
TGTGCCAGCAGCTTGAACAGGGGGCGTTATGAGCAGTACTTC